This T cell receptor (beta chain) was identified during a study of shared clonotypes between healthy human individuals. Germline V gene data show CDR1 as SGHTA and CDR2 as FQGTGA. This CDR3 spans 18 amino acids. V lost 0 bases and J 7 bases, leaving 22 bases between the germline ends. This clone came up once. Its antigen remains unidentified. Data came from immunoSEQ multiplex PCR; TCRdb stores just in-frame clones and leaves some out. The data show a few million clones, about 90% seen once. Findings and limits, study-wide: Non-shared clonotypes displayed generation probabilities falling below those of clonotypes present in all four donors. It was anticipated that sequencing depth would influence how many clonotypes donors shared. Owing to a small donor count, the genetic and exposure-history diversity represented was limited.

The sequence derives from a man between 18 and 35 years old in good health. Some clones in this sample may be carry-over from other donors' samples. This chain joins TRBV7-3 and TRBJ2-1; tentatively, D is TRBD2 (6 bases). The sample taken for sequencing was naive CD4+ T cells from PBMCs. Described subset: CD45RA+ positively selected. In DNA form, the CDR3 reads TGTGCCAGCAGCTTAACGGTCCGACCGGGGAGGTTGATGAATGAGCAGTTCTTC. This translates into CASSLTVRPGRLMNEQFF.